This record looks at one T cell receptor (beta chain) sequence and its context. Its antigen is as yet unknown. The data were taken from a study of blood T cells in healthy people across ages. Study-level points and caveats: Age brought a roughly linear fall in TCR beta diversity measured per million T cells. The authors considered diversity estimates from one million T cells to be underestimates.

Trimming took off 2 bases at V and 11 bases at J, with 10 bases between the two ends. CDR1 MNHEY and CDR2 SVGAGI come from the germline V gene. This CDR3 contains 13 residues. The second PCR ran about 6 to 12 cycles with a sample-barcoded 5' primer and J-beta primers. TCRdb analysed the 5' RACE reads with MiXCR anew, one entry per CDR3 protein. The table records 800,000 to 900,000 distinct CDR3 sequences, 60% to 80% of them present only once. Donors gave roughly 9.1 milliliters of peripheral blood apiece. PBMCs, at least 6.5 million per sample, were isolated. Sample: blood. The rearrangement links TRBV6-5 to TRBJ1-6; unclear D gene. The clonotype was recovered from a man aged 25 to 40 in good health. Here the CDR3 DNA reads TGTGCCAGCAGTTACCAAAGATATCCACCCCTCCACTTT. This translates into CASSYQRYPPLHF.